A selection of T cell receptor beta chains follows, all from one sample in a study of vaccination and CD4 T cells after COVID-19. Their antigens remain unidentified. TCRdb reprocessed the PCR reads with MiXCR, giving one entry per CDR3 protein. The sample holds fewer than 7,000 distinct CDR3 sequences, about 35% seen once. The specimen was CD4+ T cells from blood, cultured in vitro. These receptors were obtained from a human donor in good health. Each CDR3 is given with its conserved first and last residue. A D gene is named only where the DNA matches it firmly. Some rows mark clone size as missing; the rest say once, few, many or name a class of expanded clone.

v_gene	abundance	j_gene	d_gene	CDR3aa	CDR3nt
TRBV20-1	few	TRBJ2-1	-	CSAFQQGPLASGPYNEQFF	TGCAGTGCCTTTCAACAGGGACCGCTAGCCTCAGGACCCTACAATGAGCAGTTCTTC
TRBV6-1	few	TRBJ2-3	-	CASRVYPGTDDTQYF	TGTGCCAGCCGAGTGTACCCAGGGACCGACGATACGCAGTATTTT
TRBV7-3	few	TRBJ2-3	TRBD1	CASSLAGTGFADTQYF	TGTGCCAGCAGCTTGGCCGGGACAGGGTTCGCAGATACGCAGTATTTT
TRBV5-4	few	TRBJ2-7	TRBD1	CASSLGQGSYEQYF	TGTGCCAGCAGCTTGGGACAGGGGAGTTACGAGCAGTACTTC
TRBV20-1	-	TRBJ2-7	TRBD2	CSASKLGTSEYYEQYF	TGCAGTGCTTCGAAACTCGGGACTAGCGAGTATTACGAGCAGTACTTC
TRBV28	few	TRBJ2-5	-	CASSLRLLAETQYF	TGTGCCAGCTCGCTCCGACTATTGGCAGAGACCCAGTACTTC
TRBV7-8	few	TRBJ2-1	-	CASILDGGEQFF	TGTGCCAGCATCCTGGACGGGGGTGAGCAGTTCTTC
TRBV15	-	TRBJ1-1	TRBD1	CATSRGDRGWVNTEAFF	TGTGCCACCAGCAGAGGGGACAGGGGGTGGGTGAACACTGAAGCTTTCTTT
TRBV4-1	-	TRBJ2-7	-	CASSQETRREQYF	TGCGCCAGCAGCCAAGAGACTAGGCGTGAGCAGTACTTC
TRBV19	-	TRBJ2-7	TRBD2	CASSLAGASSYEQYF	TGTGCCAGTAGTCTAGCGGGAGCCAGCTCCTACGAGCAGTACTTC
TRBV4-1	-	TRBJ1-6	-	CASSQSDSPLHF	TGCGCCAGCAGCCAATCGGATTCACCCCTCCACTTT
TRBV6-2/TRBV6-3	-	TRBJ1-1	-	CASRGEDTEAFF	TGTGCCAGCAGGGGCGAGGACACTGAAGCTTTCTTT
TRBV6-1	few	TRBJ2-7	TRBD2	CASRGGGLAGHTYEQYF	TGTGCCAGCAGAGGGGGGGGACTAGCGGGCCATACCTACGAGCAGTACTTC
TRBV7-3	-	TRBJ2-1	-	CASRRPPEQFF	TGTGCCTCTCGTCGGCCCCCGGAGCAGTTCTTC
TRBV7-3	few	TRBJ2-5	-	CASSLMVGPGTQYF	TGTGCCAGCAGCTTAATGGTCGGACCGGGGACCCAGTACTTC
TRBV19	-	TRBJ2-5	-	CASSRPGTEQETQYF	TGTGCCAGTAGTAGGCCCGGGACGGAGCAAGAGACCCAGTACTTC
TRBV20-1	-	TRBJ1-2	-	CSAGTENYGYTF	TGCAGTGCCGGGACGGAAAACTATGGCTACACCTTC
TRBV27	-	TRBJ1-5	-	CASSLFLPQHF	TGTGCCAGCAGCCTCTTTTTGCCCCAGCATTTT
TRBV28	-	TRBJ2-7	-	CASSSQGRLYEGDF	TGTGCCAGCAGTTCTCAAGGACGGTTGTACGAGGGGGACTTC
TRBV27	-	TRBJ2-7	TRBD2	CASSSLSLAGGSYEQYF	TGTGCCAGCAGTTCCCTCAGTCTAGCGGGAGGGTCCTACGAGCAGTACTTC
TRBV19	-	TRBJ2-6	TRBD1	CASSRDSSGANVLTF	TGTGCCAGTAGCAGGGACAGCTCTGGGGCCAACGTCCTGACTTTC
TRBV6-2/TRBV6-3	few	TRBJ1-3	-	CASRASGNTIYF	TGTGCCAGCAGGGCCTCTGGAAACACCATATATTTT
TRBV5-1	few	TRBJ2-5	-	CASSLAGSHQETQYF	TGCGCCAGCAGCTTGGCGGGATCACACCAAGAGACCCAGTACTTC
TRBV7-9	-	TRBJ2-3	TRBD2	CASSLGSGAGKADTQYF	TGTGCCAGCAGCTTAGGATCGGGAGCGGGAAAGGCAGATACGCAGTATTTT
TRBV6-2/TRBV6-3	-	TRBJ1-5	-	CASKKGNRNYSNQPQHF	TGTGCCAGCAAAAAAGGGAACAGGAATTATAGCAATCAGCCCCAGCATTTT
TRBV12-3/TRBV12-4	-	TRBJ1-2	-	CASARGEYGYTF	TGTGCCAGCGCTCGTGGGGAGTATGGCTACACCTTC
TRBV7-2	-	TRBJ2-7	TRBD1	CASSLVFFGQDHYEQYF	TGTGCCAGCAGCTTAGTGTTTTTTGGACAGGACCACTACGAGCAGTACTTC
TRBV4-3	-	TRBJ1-2	-	CASSQGRVANYGYTF	TGCGCCAGCAGCCAAGGCCGCGTAGCTAACTATGGCTACACCTTC
TRBV20-1	-	TRBJ2-5	TRBD1	CSAWDRQETQYF	TGCAGTGCTTGGGACAGACAAGAGACCCAGTACTTC
TRBV19	few	TRBJ1-2	-	CASRAPLEIANYGYTF	TGTGCCAGTAGAGCCCCCTTAGAAATAGCTAACTATGGCTACACCTTC
TRBV9	-	TRBJ1-1	-	CASSLTGLDTEAFF	TGTGCCAGCAGCTTAACAGGGTTGGACACTGAAGCTTTCTTT
TRBV28	-	TRBJ1-1	TRBD1	CASSSGQGGFNTEAFF	TGTGCCAGCAGTTCCGGACAGGGGGGCTTTAACACTGAAGCTTTCTTT
TRBV2	medium-sized	TRBJ2-5	-	CARRMGTSQETQYF	TGTGCCAGGAGAATGGGTACATCCCAAGAGACCCAGTACTTC
TRBV19	-	TRBJ2-7	-	CASSTNRGGEQYF	TGTGCCAGTAGTACCAACAGGGGAGGGGAGCAGTACTTC
TRBV27	-	TRBJ2-2	TRBD2	CASNPSGNTGELFF	TGTGCCAGCAACCCTAGCGGAAACACCGGGGAGCTGTTTTTT
TRBV6-2/TRBV6-3	-	TRBJ2-1	-	CASTGGPRVEFF	TGTGCCAGCACCGGAGGGCCCCGAGTTGAGTTCTTC
TRBV6-1	once	TRBJ1-1	-	CASSAQGGIKKNTEAFF	TGTGCCAGCAGTGCCCAAGGGGGAATTAAGAAGAACACTGAAGCTTTCTTT
TRBV28	-	TRBJ2-2	TRBD1	CASRSPGQGSGELFF	TGTGCCAGCAGATCCCCGGGACAGGGGTCCGGGGAGCTGTTTTTT
TRBV7-9	once	TRBJ2-1	-	CASSFYGNNEQFF	TGTGCCAGCAGCTTTTACGGCAACAATGAGCAGTTCTTC
TRBV20-1	-	TRBJ2-1	TRBD2	CSARVSGRLYNEQFF	TGCAGTGCTAGAGTTAGCGGGAGGCTCTACAATGAGCAGTTCTTC
TRBV27	-	TRBJ2-7	-	CASMGAYPSYEQYF	TGTGCCAGCATGGGAGCGTATCCATCCTACGAGCAGTACTTC
TRBV18	once	TRBJ1-5	TRBD1	CASSPLDRQPQHF	TGTGCCAGCTCACCACTGGACAGGCAGCCCCAGCATTTT